This T cell receptor (beta chain) was captured in a study of blood T cell repertoires in COVID-19. Overall study context: T cells, B-cell-depleted T cells, or PBMCs provided the cDNA or gDNA that served as material.

Per the original methods: Amplification of reference gene primers was used by the study to estimate nucleated cell counts. Sequencing was performed with immunoSEQ multiplex PCR; in TCRdb, only in-frame clones are kept and a portion is missing. V, J and clone size derive from that table, while D and trimming were established from the DNA sequence. Of about 200,000 clones in the sample, approximately 87% were seen once. This CDR3 region has 14 residues. Germline CDR1 MDHEN, CDR2 SYDVKM. The V gene lost 5 bases and the J gene lost 1 base, with 10 bases spanning the gap. This clonotype originated in a woman in her seventies with acute or convalescent COVID-19. The sequencing input was peripheral blood. V gene TRBV28 combines with J gene TRBJ2-3; possibly TRBD1 for D (5 bases). The CDR3 coding sequence is TGTGCCAGCAGTCAACCGACAGGCACAGATACGCAGTATTTT. Protein product: CASSQPTGTDTQYF.